This TCR beta chain derives from a study of early T cells in non-severe SARS-CoV-2 infection. Overall study context: Chains from this unsorted whole-blood bulk RNA could not be paired.

In this sample, this clonotype turned up a few times. The antigen is unknown. At one end the junction does not follow the germline gene, possibly because of a read error. Researchers tagged individual cDNA molecules with unique molecular identifiers. TCRdb redid the calling of the 5' RACE reads with MiXCR, one entry per CDR3 protein. The sample holds about 76,000 distinct CDR3 sequences; approximately 11% are singletons and the top ten take 4.7%. The germline V gene has CDR1 MNHEY and CDR2 SVGEGT. This CDR3 region has 12 residues. General observations from the study: Sequences matched to VDJdb favored anti-spike CD8 responses, while private and CD4 specificities were missed.

The chain uses TRBV6-2 or TRBV6-3 and TRBJ2-3; possible D gene TRBD2, 5 bases. The sample comprised whole blood. The TCR originated in an adult who was a healthcare worker with PCR-confirmed SARS-CoV-2 infection or an uninfected control (not recorded which). The CDR3 protein is CTSTGGTDTQYF. In nucleotides, the CDR3 is TGTACCAGCACCGGGGGCACAGATACGCAGTATTTT.